These T cell receptor beta chains were read from a single sample in a study of regulatory dendritic cells for organ transplantation. The assay was immunoSEQ multiplex PCR, and TCRdb's table has in-frame clones only and misses some. Of 35,000 to 40,000 clones listed, approximately 90% are singletons. Sequenced sample: naive CD8+ T cells from blood. These receptor sequences come from a human donor in good health. Both conserved end residues are part of each CDR3. The D gene is left open where the match is weak. Clone size is given for some rows only: seen once, a few or many times, or a class if the clone is expanded.

V gene,D gene,clone size,J gene,CDR3 protein
TRBV23-1,-,-,TRBJ2-1,CASSRGPEESAYNEQFF
TRBV30,TRBD1,once,TRBJ2-1,CAWSATGNEQFF
TRBV6-5,TRBD2,-,TRBJ2-7,CASIAGSEQYF
TRBV30,-,-,TRBJ1-1,CAWGTSGGTEAFF
TRBV28,-,once,TRBJ1-5,CASSHSDSNQPQHF
TRBV10-2,TRBD2,-,TRBJ2-3,CASKGTSGTDTQYF
TRBV9,-,-,TRBJ1-2,CASSVRAGADGYTF
TRBV7-2,-,-,TRBJ2-7,CASSRGPTYEQYF
TRBV27,-,-,TRBJ2-7,CASGGTGSSYEQYF
TRBV9,TRBD2,-,TRBJ2-2,CASSVFSGGGTGELFF
TRBV6-5,TRBD1,-,TRBJ1-6,CASSYKRTGRDSPLHF
TRBV6-5,-,-,TRBJ1-1,CASSYSGRFGKTEAFF
TRBV7-9,-,-,TRBJ1-1,CASSSIEAFF
TRBV7-9,TRBD1,-,TRBJ2-7,CASSPSRVRQGAYEQYF
TRBV18,-,-,TRBJ2-3,CASSPRGLGTDTQYF
TRBV7-9,-,-,TRBJ2-5,CASSYHSQETQYF
TRBV7-2,-,-,TRBJ1-1,CATPFGQGEAFF
TRBV12-5,TRBD2,-,TRBJ2-5,CASGRLDGGEGQETQYF
TRBV7-7,-,-,TRBJ2-3,CASSLDAEDTQYF
TRBV7-9,-,-,TRBJ2-3,CASSLSAGTDTQYF
TRBV18,TRBD1,once,TRBJ1-2,CASSAPDRGRVYGYTF
TRBV29-1,-,-,TRBJ2-5,CSIWTVLGQETQYF
TRBV7-8,-,-,TRBJ1-2,CASSFGQPGNYGYTF
TRBV9,-,-,TRBJ2-1,CASRSGFNEQFF
TRBV19,-,few,TRBJ1-1,CASKAGGFEAFF
TRBV4-1,TRBD1,-,TRBJ1-1,CASSGQGDWAEAFF
TRBV27,-,-,TRBJ1-3,CASSLGGAGNTIYF
TRBV7-8,TRBD2,-,TRBJ2-7,CASSLGGGIGTSF
TRBV27,-,-,TRBJ2-3,CASSFANTDTQYF
TRBV5-4,-,-,TRBJ2-2,CASSLPENTGELFF
TRBV6-5,-,-,TRBJ1-2,CASSYGYGYTF
TRBV27,TRBD1,-,TRBJ1-5,CASSTRDRVNQPQHF
TRBV6-6,TRBD1,-,TRBJ1-2,CASSGEGQNYGYTF
TRBV28,-,-,TRBJ1-5,CASRREQPQHF
TRBV13,TRBD1,-,TRBJ2-7,CATRQGAYEQYF
TRBV9,TRBD2,-,TRBJ2-2,CASSAPYGGGAGTGELFF
TRBV7-9,-,-,TRBJ2-7,CASSLETREDYEQYF
TRBV27,-,-,TRBJ1-2,CASRVLNAVGYTF
TRBV6-5,-,few,TRBJ2-2,CASSWYTGELFF
TRBV7-6,TRBD1,-,TRBJ2-7,CASSSPGVRTGGHEQYF
TRBV18,-,-,TRBJ2-5,CASSPAATVQETQYF
TRBV5-4,TRBD2,once,TRBJ2-1,CASSLVSLAVINEQFF
TRBV4-1,TRBD2,-,TRBJ2-1,CASSQASLFLAGYNEQFF
TRBV5-4,-,-,TRBJ2-7,CASSLLGGRAHEQYF
TRBV13,-,-,TRBJ1-2,CASSTGLSDFFYGYTF
TRBV15,TRBD1,-,TRBJ1-2,CATSRDRGPSYGYTF
TRBV27,TRBD2,-,TRBJ2-1,CASSAGLAGVDEQFF
TRBV2,-,-,TRBJ1-2,CASTHTPRHTSNYGYTF
TRBV2,TRBD2,-,TRBJ2-7,CASSEVRTSGRGLGYEQYF
TRBV5-4,-,-,TRBJ2-2,CASSLDSGELFF